What follows is one TCR beta chain and its context. Its antigen is not yet known. Base qualities are missing; no much larger clone stands one base away. The data are from a study of blood T cell dynamics during melanoma immunotherapy (dated by TCRdb to the early 2020s). Background on the whole study: Patients had metastatic melanoma and received first-line pembrolizumab or nivolumab plus ipilimumab as standard of care in the United Kingdom. To identify early correlates of response, the study profiled peripheral T cell receptor repertoires in patients with metastatic melanoma before and after one cycle of checkpoint inhibitor therapy. A training cohort was formed from consecutive patients, and a further independent group of patients from the same centre was pooled into an external validation set.

This sample's time point label indicates: week 3, after first cycle of checkpoint inhibitor. Blood was sampled before treatment (T0) and at week 3 (W3), after the first cycle of checkpoint blockade. Except for two patients with rapid clinical progression, response was assessed 12 weeks after the first infusion by RECIST 1.1; disease control meant complete response, partial response or stable disease. Any patient who had received prior systemic cancer treatment, was on concomitant immunosuppressant therapy or had synchronous other active malignancies was excluded. To track both circulating cells and T cell turnover, TCR beta was sequenced from bulk PBMC as well as from plasma cell-free DNA. PBMC were isolated from blood with Lymphoprep and SepMate tubes, followed by red cell lysis. QIAamp DNA Blood Mini kits were used to extract DNA from PBMC and sorted T cell subsets. Here is what the overall study found, with its caveats: Whether the T cell clones driving repertoire changes were melanoma-specific or reflected general immune activation could not be determined in the study. Unlike progressors, patients who went on to achieve disease control showed a bifurcated reorganization of the PBMC repertoire at W3, with either increased clonality or increased diversity. The relatively small sample size was acknowledged as potentially limiting generalization of the results.

For every bulk PBMC sample, a fixed 350 ng of DNA was loaded. The immunoSEQ TCRb Assay kit was used according to manufacturer instructions to amplify TCR beta CDR3 sequences from genomic DNA. The KAPA Library Quantification Kit for Illumina platforms was used to quantify pooled libraries by qPCR. Pooled libraries were sequenced on an Illumina NextSeq 500, clustered at about 0.55-1.2 pM. The paper's processing steps were these. The TCR data were analyzed using immunoSEQ ANALYZER and the R LymphoSeq package. A rearrangement efficiency score was calculated as productive divided by the sum of productive and non-productive CDR3 sequences. Clonality was assessed using the Gini coefficient and diversity using the Renyi index at alpha=1, with pairwise comparisons between timepoints within each patient. In LymphoSeq, clonal relatedness was computed with an edit distance of 3 and repertoire similarity was computed with the Bhattacharyya coefficient. Linear discriminant analysis on week-3 changes in clonality and diversity was built with the R MASS and caret packages to classify response. TCRdb limited this immuneACCESS table to in-frame rearrangements with V and J called. A share of clones is missing; checked studies link under half to unresolved V genes, and the rest is unexplained. V, J and clone size are taken as reported in that table, and D and trimming were inferred from the DNA itself. This sample comprises more than 13,000 clones, roughly 88% of them detected only once. The ten biggest clones cover around 5% of the sample.

This TCR was sampled from a human donor with melanoma. The sample here was blood, taken from a patient treated with checkpoint blockade.

The CDR3: CASSEIGLALRGGEQFF. The DNA sequence reads TGTGCCAGCAGTGAAATAGGGCTAGCATTGAGAGGGGGTGAGCAGTTCTTC. Here the chain combines TRBV2 and TRBJ2-1; tentative D gene TRBD1, with 6 bases matching. From a lookup of the germline V gene, CDR1 and CDR2 are SNHLY and FYNNEI. V loses 2 bases of germline sequence and J loses 9 bases, and the interval between the two ends is 23 bases. The CDR3 contains 17 residues, cysteine and phenylalanine counted. Left in the record is the CDR3 DNA by itself, 51 bases read in frame from the first base.